A selection of T cell receptor beta chains follows, all from one sample in a study of Ad26.COV2.S vaccination and SARS-CoV-2 variants. The repertoire was sequenced with immunoSEQ multiplex PCR; TCRdb's copy has only in-frame clones and lacks some. There are under 150,000 clones in the sample; 75% to 90% occur only once, and less than 6% lies in the top ten. The sample here was peripheral blood, taken after recovery from COVID-19. The source of these receptors is a human donor who had recovered from COVID-19. CDR3s include the opening cysteine and the closing phenylalanine or tryptophan. A D gene is named only where the DNA matches it firmly. Clone sizes are given selectively: once, few, many, or a class where the clone is expanded.

v_gene	j_gene	abundance	d_gene	CDR3aa	CDR3nt
TRBV10-2	TRBJ2-1	-	-	CASSESGGLGFF	TGCGCCAGCAGTGAGTCAGGAGGGTTGGGGTTCTTC
TRBV18	TRBJ2-3	-	TRBD2	CASSQTGLAGVSTDTQYF	TGTGCCAGCTCACAAACGGGACTAGCGGGAGTTAGCACAGATACGCAGTATTTT
TRBV11-2	TRBJ2-2	few	-	CASSLFQAGAGELFF	TGTGCCAGCAGTTTGTTTCAGGCTGGAGCCGGGGAGCTGTTTTTT
TRBV6-1	TRBJ1-4	-	TRBD1	CASSGGQARINEKLFF	TGTGCCAGCAGTGGCGGACAGGCCCGGATTAATGAAAAACTGTTTTTT
TRBV28	TRBJ1-5	-	-	CASSSPDSSNQPQHF	TGTGCCAGCAGTTCGCCCGACAGTAGCAATCAGCCCCAGCATTTT
TRBV24-1	TRBJ1-1	-	-	CATSDSRPGGTEAFF	TGTGCCACCAGTGATTCCCGTCCGGGGGGCACTGAAGCTTTCTTT
TRBV5-6	TRBJ2-1	-	-	CASTLDLARREQFF	TGTGCCAGCACCTTGGACTTGGCGAGGCGTGAGCAGTTCTTC
TRBV28	TRBJ2-7	few	TRBD2	CASSLGGNEQYF	TGTGCCAGCAGTTTGGGGGGGAACGAGCAGTACTTC
TRBV14	TRBJ1-4	-	-	CASSQTPPGPNEKLFF	TGTGCCAGCAGCCAAACCCCCCCGGGACCTAATGAAAAACTGTTTTTT
TRBV10-3	TRBJ2-4	-	TRBD2	CATATSPGNIQYF	TGTGCCACCGCGACTAGCCCAGGGAACATTCAGTACTTC
TRBV5-6	TRBJ2-7	-	-	CASSYTRRYEQYF	TGTGCCAGCAGTTACACGCGCAGATACGAGCAGTACTTC
TRBV30	TRBJ1-4	few	TRBD1	CAWRKGGGEKLFF	TGTGCCTGGAGGAAAGGGGGCGGTGAAAAACTGTTTTTT
TRBV3-1/TRBV3-2	TRBJ1-2	-	-	CASTPPHQSKVSPFNYGYTF	TGTGCCAGCACCCCCCCCCATCAATCGAAGGTGAGCCCTTTTAACTATGGCTACACCTTC
TRBV18	TRBJ2-7	once	-	CASAVGTWSSYEQYF	TGTGCCAGCGCGGTCGGGACTTGGAGCTCCTACGAGCAGTACTTC
TRBV19	TRBJ1-1	-	-	CASSYGYTEAFF	TGTGCCAGTAGCTATGGGTACACTGAAGCTTTCTTT
TRBV7-2	TRBJ2-3	-	TRBD2	CAAALAVPDTQYF	TGTGCCGCAGCTCTAGCGGTCCCAGATACGCAGTATTTT
TRBV28	TRBJ1-5	large	-	CASSLITASNQPQHF	TGTGCCAGCAGTTTAATAACAGCCTCCAATCAGCCCCAGCATTTT
TRBV7-2	TRBJ2-1	-	-	CASSLVLTTSNEQFF	TGTGCCAGCAGCTTAGTCCTCACGACTTCCAATGAGCAGTTCTTC
TRBV30	TRBJ1-4	-	-	CAWRVGTTRGKLFF	TGTGCCTGGAGAGTGGGGACAACTAGGGGAAAACTGTTTTTT
TRBV19	TRBJ1-2	-	TRBD1	CASSIPGRGYYGYTF	TGTGCCAGTAGTATCCCAGGCAGGGGGTACTATGGCTACACCTTC